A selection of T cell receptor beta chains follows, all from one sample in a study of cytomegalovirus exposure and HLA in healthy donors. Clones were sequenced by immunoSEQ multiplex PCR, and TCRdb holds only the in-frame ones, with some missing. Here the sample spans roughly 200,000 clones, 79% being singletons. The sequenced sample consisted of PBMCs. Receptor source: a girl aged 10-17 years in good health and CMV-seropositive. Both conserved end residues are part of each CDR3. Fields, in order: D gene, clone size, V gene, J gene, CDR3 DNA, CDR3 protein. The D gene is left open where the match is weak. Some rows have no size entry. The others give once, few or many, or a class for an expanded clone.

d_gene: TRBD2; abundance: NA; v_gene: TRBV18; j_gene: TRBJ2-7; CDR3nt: TGTGCCAGCTCAAAGCGGGACGGCAGCTCCTACGAGCAGTACTTC; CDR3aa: CASSKRDGSSYEQYF
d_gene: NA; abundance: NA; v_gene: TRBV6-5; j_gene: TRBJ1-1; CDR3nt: TGTGCCAGCAGTTACTCGACGGGAATAGGAGCTTTCTTT; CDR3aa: CASSYSTGIGAFF
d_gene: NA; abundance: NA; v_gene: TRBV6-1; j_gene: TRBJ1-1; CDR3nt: TGTGCCAGCAGCTTTTGGGCCGATGGGGCTTTCTTT; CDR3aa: CASSFWADGAFF
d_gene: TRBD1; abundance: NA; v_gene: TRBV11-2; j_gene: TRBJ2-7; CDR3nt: TGTGCCAGCAGCTTTGGACAGGGACCCTCCTACGAGCAGTACTTC; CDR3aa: CASSFGQGPSYEQYF
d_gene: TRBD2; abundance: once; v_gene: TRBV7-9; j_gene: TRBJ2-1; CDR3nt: TGTGCCAGCAGCTCCCCCGAGACTAGCCTGGCCCTTGGGCAGTTCTTC; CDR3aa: CASSSPETSLALGQFF
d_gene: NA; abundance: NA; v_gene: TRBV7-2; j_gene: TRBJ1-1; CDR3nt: TGTGCCAGCAGCTCCGGGGAGCCTGGCACTGAAGCTTTCTTT; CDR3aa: CASSSGEPGTEAFF
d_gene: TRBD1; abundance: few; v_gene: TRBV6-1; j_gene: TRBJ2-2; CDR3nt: TGTGCCAGCAGTGAATCCCAGGGGGCCACCGGGGAGCTGTTTTTT; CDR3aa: CASSESQGATGELFF
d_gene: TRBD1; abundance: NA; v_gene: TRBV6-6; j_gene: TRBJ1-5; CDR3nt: TGTGCCAGCAGTTACGGGGCAGGGACAGGGGGCCCCCAGCATTTT; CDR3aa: CASSYGAGTGGPQHF
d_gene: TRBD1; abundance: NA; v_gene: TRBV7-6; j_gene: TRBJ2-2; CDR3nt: TGTGCCAGCAGCTTAGGGTCAGGGGGCACCGGGGAGCTGTTTTTT; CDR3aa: CASSLGSGGTGELFF
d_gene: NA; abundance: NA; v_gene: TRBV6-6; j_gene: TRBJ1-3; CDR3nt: TGTGCCAGCAGCCCCCAGAGGGCGGGTGGAAACACCATATATTTT; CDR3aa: CASSPQRAGGNTIYF
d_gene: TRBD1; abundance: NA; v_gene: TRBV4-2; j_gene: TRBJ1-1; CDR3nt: TGTGCCAGCAGCCAAGCCGGGACAGGGAGAAAAACTGAAGCTTTCTTT; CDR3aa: CASSQAGTGRKTEAFF
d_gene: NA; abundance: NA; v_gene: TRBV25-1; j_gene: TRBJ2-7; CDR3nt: TGTGCCAGCAGTAGCGGTCCCTACGAGCAGTACTTC; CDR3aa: CASSSGPYEQYF
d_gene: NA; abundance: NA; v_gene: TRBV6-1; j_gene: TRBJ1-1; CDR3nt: TGTGCCACCAATAGGGGTGAAGCTTTCTTT; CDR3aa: CATNRGEAFF
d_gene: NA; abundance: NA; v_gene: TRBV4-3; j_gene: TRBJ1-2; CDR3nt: TGCGCCAGCAGCCAAGCAGGGGAGCTTGGCTACACCTTC; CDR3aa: CASSQAGELGYTF
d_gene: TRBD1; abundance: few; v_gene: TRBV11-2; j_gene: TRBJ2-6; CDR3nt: TGTGCCAGCAGCTATCAACAGGGGGCTGGGGCCAACGTCCTGACTTTC; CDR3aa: CASSYQQGAGANVLTF
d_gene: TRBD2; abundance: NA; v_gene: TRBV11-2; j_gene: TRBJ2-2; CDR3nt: TGTGCCAGCACCCAGCAGCGGGGGAGTACCGGGGAGCTGTTTTTT; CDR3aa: CASTQQRGSTGELFF
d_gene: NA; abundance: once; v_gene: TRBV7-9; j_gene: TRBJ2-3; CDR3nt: TGTGCCAGCAGCTTAGCCTCCTTTAGCACAGATACGCAGTATTTT; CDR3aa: CASSLASFSTDTQYF
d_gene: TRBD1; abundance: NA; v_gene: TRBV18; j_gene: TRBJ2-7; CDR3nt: TGTGCCAGCTCACCACTGAGACAGGGGAACTACGAGCAGTACTTC; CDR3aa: CASSPLRQGNYEQYF
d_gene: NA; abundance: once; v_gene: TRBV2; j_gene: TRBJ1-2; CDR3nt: TGTGCCAGCAGTCAGGACACCATCTATGGCTACACCTTC; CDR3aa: CASSQDTIYGYTF
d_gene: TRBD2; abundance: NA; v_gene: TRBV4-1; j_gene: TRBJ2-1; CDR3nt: TGCGCCAGCAGCCAAAGGACTAGCGGGGGGACCTACAATGAGCAGTTCTTC; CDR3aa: CASSQRTSGGTYNEQFF
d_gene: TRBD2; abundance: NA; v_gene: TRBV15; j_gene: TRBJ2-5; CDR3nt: TGTGCCACCAGCCGGGAGGGTAAAGAGACCCAGTACTTC; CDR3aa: CATSREGKETQYF
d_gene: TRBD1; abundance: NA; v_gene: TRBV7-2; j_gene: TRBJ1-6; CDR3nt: TGTGCCAGCAGCGGGACAGGCTCCTATAATTCACCCCTCCACTTT; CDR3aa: CASSGTGSYNSPLHF
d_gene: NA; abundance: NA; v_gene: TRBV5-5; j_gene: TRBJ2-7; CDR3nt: TGTGCCAGCAGCTTGGGCGGACAGTCCTACGAGCAGTACTTC; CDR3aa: CASSLGGQSYEQYF
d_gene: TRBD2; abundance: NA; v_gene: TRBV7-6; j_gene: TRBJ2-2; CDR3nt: TGTGCCAGCAGCCCGGGGACTAGCGGGGGGGCTTCTGTGTCCGGGGAGCTGTTTTTT; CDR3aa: CASSPGTSGGASVSGELFF